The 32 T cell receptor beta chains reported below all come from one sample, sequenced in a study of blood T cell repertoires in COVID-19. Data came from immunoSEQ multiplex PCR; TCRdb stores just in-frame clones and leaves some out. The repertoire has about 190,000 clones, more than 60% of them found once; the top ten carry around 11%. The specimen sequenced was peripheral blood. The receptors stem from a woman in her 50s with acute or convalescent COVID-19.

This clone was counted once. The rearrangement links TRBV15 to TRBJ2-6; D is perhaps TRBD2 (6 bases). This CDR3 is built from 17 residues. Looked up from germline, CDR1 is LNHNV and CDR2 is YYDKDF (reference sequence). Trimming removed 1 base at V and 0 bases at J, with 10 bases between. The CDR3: CATSRVFGGSGANVLTF. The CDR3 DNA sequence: TGTGCCACCAGCAGAGTGTTCGGGGGCTCTGGGGCCAACGTCCTGACTTTC.

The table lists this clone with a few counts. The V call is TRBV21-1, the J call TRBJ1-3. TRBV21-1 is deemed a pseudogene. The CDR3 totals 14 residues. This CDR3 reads CASSNELWGNTIYF. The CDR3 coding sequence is TGTGCCAGCAGCAATGAGCTGTGGGGAAACACCATATATTTT.

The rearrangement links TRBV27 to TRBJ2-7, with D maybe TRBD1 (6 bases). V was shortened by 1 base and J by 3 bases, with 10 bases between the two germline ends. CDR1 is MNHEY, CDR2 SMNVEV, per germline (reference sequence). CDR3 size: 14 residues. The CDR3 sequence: CASSLYQGRYEQYF. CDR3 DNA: TGTGCCAGCAGTTTATACCAGGGGCGCTACGAGCAGTACTTC.

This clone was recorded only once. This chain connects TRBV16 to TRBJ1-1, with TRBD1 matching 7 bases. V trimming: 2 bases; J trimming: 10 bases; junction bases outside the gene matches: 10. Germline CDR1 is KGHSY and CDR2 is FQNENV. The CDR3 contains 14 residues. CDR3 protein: CASSQDRVSFGAFF. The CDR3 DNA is TGTGCCAGCAGCCAAGACAGGGTGTCTTTTGGAGCTTTCTTT.

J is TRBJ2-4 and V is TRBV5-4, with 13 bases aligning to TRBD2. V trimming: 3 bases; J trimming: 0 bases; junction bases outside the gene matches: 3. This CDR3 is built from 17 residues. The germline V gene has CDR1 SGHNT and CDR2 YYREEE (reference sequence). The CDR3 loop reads CASSSGLAGVAKNIQYF. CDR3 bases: TGTGCCAGCAGCTCCGGACTAGCGGGGGTAGCCAAAAACATTCAGTACTTC.

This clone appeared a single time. The CDR3 DNA reads TGTGCCAGCAGCCAATCTAGCGGGGGGGCGGATACGCAGTATTTT. Its translation: CASSQSSGGADTQYF. The rearrangement links TRBV3-1 (or the pseudogene TRBV3-2) to TRBJ2-3, with TRBD2 matching over 12 bases. Germline V lookup: CDR1 LGHDT, CDR2 YNNKEL (reference sequence). The CDR3 covers 15 residues. Unmatched junction bases numbered 3, after V lost 2 bases and J lost 6 bases.

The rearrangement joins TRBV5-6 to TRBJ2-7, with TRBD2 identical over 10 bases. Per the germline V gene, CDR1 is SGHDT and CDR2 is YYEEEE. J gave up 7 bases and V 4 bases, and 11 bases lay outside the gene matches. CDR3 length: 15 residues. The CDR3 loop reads CASSLVGGTSAEQYF. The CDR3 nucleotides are TGTGCCAGCAGCCTAGTGGGAGGGACTAGCGCTGAGCAGTACTTC.

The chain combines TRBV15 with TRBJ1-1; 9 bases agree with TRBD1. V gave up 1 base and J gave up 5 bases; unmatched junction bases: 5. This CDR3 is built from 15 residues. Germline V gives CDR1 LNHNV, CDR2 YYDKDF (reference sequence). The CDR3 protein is CATSRAGTGNTEAFF. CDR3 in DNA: TGTGCCACCAGCAGAGCGGGGACAGGGAATACTGAAGCTTTCTTT.

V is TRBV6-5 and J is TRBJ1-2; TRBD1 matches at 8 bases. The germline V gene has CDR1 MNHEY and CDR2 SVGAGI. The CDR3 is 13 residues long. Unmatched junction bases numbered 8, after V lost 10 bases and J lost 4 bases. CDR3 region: CAIRPGGLYGYTF. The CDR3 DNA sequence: TGTGCCATCCGGCCAGGGGGCCTCTATGGCTACACCTTC.

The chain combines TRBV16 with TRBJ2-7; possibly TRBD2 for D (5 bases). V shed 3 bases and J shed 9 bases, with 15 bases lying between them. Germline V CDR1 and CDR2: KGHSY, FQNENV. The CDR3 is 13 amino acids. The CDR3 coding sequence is TGTGCCAGCAGCCAGGAACCTTATGCGGGGCAGTACTTC. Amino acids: CASSQEPYAGQYF.

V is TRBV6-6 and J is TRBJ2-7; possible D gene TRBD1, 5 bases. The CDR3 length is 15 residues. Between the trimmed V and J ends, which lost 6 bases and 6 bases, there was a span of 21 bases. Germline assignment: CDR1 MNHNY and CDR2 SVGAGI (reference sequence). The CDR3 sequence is CASSTPMGRRLEQYF. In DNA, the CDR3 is TGTGCCAGCAGCACCCCTATGGGGCGTCGCCTCGAGCAGTACTTC.

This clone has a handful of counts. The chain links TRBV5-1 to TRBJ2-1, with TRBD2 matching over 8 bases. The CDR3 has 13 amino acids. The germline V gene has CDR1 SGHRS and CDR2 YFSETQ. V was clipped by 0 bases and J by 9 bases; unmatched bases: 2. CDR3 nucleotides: TGCGCCAGCAGCTTGGGACTAGCGAGTGAGCAGTTCTTC. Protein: CASSLGLASEQFF.

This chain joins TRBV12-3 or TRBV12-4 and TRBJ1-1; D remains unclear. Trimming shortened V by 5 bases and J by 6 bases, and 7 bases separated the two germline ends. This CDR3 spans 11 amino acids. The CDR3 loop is CASSPRPEAFF. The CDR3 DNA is TGTGCCAGCAGTCCGCGTCCTGAAGCTTTCTTT.

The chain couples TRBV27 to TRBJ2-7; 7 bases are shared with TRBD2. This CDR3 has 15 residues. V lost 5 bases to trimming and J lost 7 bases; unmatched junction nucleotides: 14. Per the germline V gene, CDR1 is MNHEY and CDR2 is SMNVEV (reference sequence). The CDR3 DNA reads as TGTGCCAGCAGTACCCCTAGCGGAGGGCTCGGAGAGCAGTACTTC. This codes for CASSTPSGGLGEQYF.

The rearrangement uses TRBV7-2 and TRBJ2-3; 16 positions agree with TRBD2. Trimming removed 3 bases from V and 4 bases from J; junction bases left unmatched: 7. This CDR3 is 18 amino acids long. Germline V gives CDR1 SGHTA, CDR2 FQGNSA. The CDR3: CASSFTGLAGGGADTQYF. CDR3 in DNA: TGTGCCAGCAGCTTCACGGGACTAGCGGGGGGGGGTGCAGATACGCAGTATTTT.

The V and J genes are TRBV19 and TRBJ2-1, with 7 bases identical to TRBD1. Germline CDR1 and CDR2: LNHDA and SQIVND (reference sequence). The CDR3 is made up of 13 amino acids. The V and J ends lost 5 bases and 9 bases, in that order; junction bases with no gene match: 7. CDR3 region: CASSLRQGFEQFF. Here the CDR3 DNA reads TGTGCCAGTAGTCTACGACAGGGCTTTGAGCAGTTCTTC.

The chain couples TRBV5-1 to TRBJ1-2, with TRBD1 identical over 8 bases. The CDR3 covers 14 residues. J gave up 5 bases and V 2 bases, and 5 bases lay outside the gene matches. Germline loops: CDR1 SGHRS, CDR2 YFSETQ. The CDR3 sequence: CASSFEGQAYGYTF. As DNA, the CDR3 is TGCGCCAGCAGCTTCGAGGGACAGGCGTATGGCTACACCTTC.

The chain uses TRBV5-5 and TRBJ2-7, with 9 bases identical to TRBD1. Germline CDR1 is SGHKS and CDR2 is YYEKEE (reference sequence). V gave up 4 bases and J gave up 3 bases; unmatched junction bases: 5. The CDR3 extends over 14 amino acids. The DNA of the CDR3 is TGTGCCAGCAGCGGGACAGGGACGAGCTACGAGCAGTACTTC. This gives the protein CASSGTGTSYEQYF.

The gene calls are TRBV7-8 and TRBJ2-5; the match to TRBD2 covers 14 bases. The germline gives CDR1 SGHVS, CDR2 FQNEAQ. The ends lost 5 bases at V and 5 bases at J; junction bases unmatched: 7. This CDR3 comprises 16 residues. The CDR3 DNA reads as TGTGCCAGCAGCCGAGGACTAGCGGGAGGCCGGGAGACCCAGTACTTC. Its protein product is CASSRGLAGGRETQYF.

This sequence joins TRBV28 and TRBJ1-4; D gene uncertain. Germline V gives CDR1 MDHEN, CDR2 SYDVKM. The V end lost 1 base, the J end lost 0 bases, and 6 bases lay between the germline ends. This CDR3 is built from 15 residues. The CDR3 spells CASSLLSATNEKLFF. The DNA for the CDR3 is TGTGCCAGCAGTTTATTGAGTGCAACTAATGAAAAACTGTTTTTT.

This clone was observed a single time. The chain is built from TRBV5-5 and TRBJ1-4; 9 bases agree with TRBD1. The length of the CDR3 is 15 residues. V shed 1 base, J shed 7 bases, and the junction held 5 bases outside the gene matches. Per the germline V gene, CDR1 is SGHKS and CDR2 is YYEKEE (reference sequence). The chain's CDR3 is CASSLLGQGLEKLFF. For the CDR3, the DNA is TGTGCCAGCAGCTTGTTGGGACAGGGACTTGAAAAACTGTTTTTT.

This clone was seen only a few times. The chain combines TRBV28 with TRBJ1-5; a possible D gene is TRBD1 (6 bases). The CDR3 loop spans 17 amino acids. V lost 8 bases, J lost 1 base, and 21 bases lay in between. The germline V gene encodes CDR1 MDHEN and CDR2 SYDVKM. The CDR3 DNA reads TGTGCCAGCTGGGACACCCGGACAGTCCGAAGCAATCAGCCCCAGCATTTT. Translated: CASWDTRTVRSNQPQHF.

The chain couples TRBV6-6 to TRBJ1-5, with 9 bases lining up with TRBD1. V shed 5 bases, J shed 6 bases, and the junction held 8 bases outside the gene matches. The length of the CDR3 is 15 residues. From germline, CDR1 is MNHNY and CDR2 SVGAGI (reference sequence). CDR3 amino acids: CASSPGTGISQPQHF. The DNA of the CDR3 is TGTGCCAGCAGTCCCGGGACAGGGATCAGTCAGCCCCAGCATTTT.

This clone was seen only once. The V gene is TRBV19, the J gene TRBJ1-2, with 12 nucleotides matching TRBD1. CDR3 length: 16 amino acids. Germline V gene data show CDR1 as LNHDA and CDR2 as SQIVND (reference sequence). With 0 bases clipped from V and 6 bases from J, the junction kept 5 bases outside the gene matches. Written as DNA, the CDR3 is TGTGCCAGTAGTATAGATCATGGGACAGGGGGCGATGGCTACACCTTC. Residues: CASSIDHGTGGDGYTF.

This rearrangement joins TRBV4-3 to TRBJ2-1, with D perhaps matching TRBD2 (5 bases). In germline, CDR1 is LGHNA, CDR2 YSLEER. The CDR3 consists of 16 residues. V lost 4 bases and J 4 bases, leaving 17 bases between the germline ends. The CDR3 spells CASSLDLIGGYNEQFF. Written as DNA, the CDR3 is TGCGCCAGCAGCCTGGACCTGATAGGCGGGTACAATGAGCAGTTCTTC.

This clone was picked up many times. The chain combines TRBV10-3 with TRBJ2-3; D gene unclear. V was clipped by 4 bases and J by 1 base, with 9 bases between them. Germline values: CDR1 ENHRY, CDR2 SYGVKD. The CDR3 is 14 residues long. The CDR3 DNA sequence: TGTGCCATCAGTGTAATCTTAGGCACAGATACGCAGTATTTT. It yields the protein CAISVILGTDTQYF.

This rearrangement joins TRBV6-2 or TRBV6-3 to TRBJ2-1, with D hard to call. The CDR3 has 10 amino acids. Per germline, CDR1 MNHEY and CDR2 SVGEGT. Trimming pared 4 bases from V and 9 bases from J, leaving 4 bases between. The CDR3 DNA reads TGTGCCAGCAGTTCCCGTGAGCAGTTCTTC. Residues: CASSSREQFF.

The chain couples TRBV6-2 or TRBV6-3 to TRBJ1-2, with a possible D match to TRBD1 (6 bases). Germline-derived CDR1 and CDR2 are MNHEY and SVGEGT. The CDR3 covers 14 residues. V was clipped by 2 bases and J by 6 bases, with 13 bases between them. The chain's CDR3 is CASSYRGFDDGYTF. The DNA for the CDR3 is TGTGCCAGCAGTTACAGGGGGTTCGACGATGGCTACACCTTC.

The CDR3 loop is CASSFGRGNTEAFF. CDR3 bases: TGTGCCAGCAGCTTCGGCAGGGGGAACACTGAAGCTTTCTTT. J is TRBJ1-1 and V is TRBV11-2; D perhaps matches TRBD1 (6 bases). The CDR3 contains 14 residues. V lost 3 bases to trimming and J lost 1 base, with 9 bases between them. Per the germline V gene, CDR1 is SGHAT and CDR2 is FQNNGV.

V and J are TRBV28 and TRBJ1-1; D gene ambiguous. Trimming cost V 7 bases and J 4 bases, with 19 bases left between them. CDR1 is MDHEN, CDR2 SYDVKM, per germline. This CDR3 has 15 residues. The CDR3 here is CASTPFGRYGTEAFF. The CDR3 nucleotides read TGTGCCAGCACCCCCTTCGGCAGGTACGGCACTGAAGCTTTCTTT. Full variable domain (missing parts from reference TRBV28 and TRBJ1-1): DVKVTQSSRYLVKRTGEKVFLECVQDMDHENMFWYRQDPGLGLRLIYFSYDVKMKEKGDIPEGYSVSREKKERFSLILESASTNQTSMYLCASTPFGRYGTEAFFGQGTRLTVV.

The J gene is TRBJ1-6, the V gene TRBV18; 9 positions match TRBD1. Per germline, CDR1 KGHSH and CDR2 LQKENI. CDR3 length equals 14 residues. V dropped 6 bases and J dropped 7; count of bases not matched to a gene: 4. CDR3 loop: CASSRQGGNSPLHF. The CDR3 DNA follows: TGTGCCAGCTCGCGACAGGGGGGGAATTCACCCCTCCACTTT.

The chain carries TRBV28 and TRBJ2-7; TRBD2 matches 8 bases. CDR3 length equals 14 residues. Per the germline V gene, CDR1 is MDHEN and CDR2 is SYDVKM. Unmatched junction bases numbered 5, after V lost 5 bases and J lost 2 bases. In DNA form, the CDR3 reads TGTGCCAGCAGTCTCAGCGGGGGTACCTACGAGCAGTACTTC. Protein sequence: CASSLSGGTYEQYF.